The 29 T cell receptor beta chains below were found in one sample sequenced in a study of shared clonotypes between healthy human individuals. Produced via immunoSEQ multiplex PCR; TCRdb's table is partial and in-frame only. The sample lists over 2 million clones; approximately 90% were seen once. The sample consisted of naive CD4+ T cells from PBMCs. Noted subset: CD45RA+ positively selected. The receptor set was obtained from a man aged 18-30 years in good health. Some clones in this sample may be carry-over from other donors' samples.

The V gene is TRBV28, the J gene TRBJ2-2; D ambiguous. With 6 bases removed from V and 1 base from J, the gap between germline ends came to 3 bases. Germline V gene lookup returns CDR1 MDHEN and CDR2 SYDVKM. This CDR3 comprises 12 residues. The CDR3 DNA is TGTGCCAGCAGGGAGAACACCGGGGAGCTGTTTTTT. The encoded protein is CASRENTGELFF.

The chain recombines TRBV27 with TRBJ2-7, with TRBD2 matching 10 bases. The ends lost 5 bases at V and 3 bases at J; junction bases unmatched: 7. This CDR3 spans 15 amino acids. Germline lookup yields CDR1 MNHEY and CDR2 SMNVEV (reference sequence). For the CDR3, the DNA is TGTGCCAGCAGTCCTCTCAGCGGGAGGGTCTACGAGCAGTACTTC. This sequence encodes CASSPLSGRVYEQYF.

The rearrangement uses TRBV5-1 and TRBJ2-7; TRBD1 matches 8 bases. The CDR3 extends over 15 amino acids. CDR1 SGHRS and CDR2 YFSETQ come from the germline V gene. The V gene end was trimmed by 6 bases and the J gene end by 3 bases; junction bases not matched to a gene: 11. This chain's CDR3 is CASTLSGTGLYEQYF. For the CDR3, the DNA is TGCGCCAGCACCCTATCCGGGACAGGCCTCTACGAGCAGTACTTC.

V and J are TRBV5-1 and TRBJ1-1; D ambiguous. The CDR3 consists of 14 residues. V shed 2 bases and J shed 1 base, with 9 bases lying between them. The V gene's germline CDR1 is SGHRS and CDR2 YFSETQ. The CDR3 DNA reads as TGCGCCAGCAGCTTCCTAAATCCGAACACTGAAGCTTTCTTT. It encodes CASSFLNPNTEAFF. The full variable domain, rest sourced from reference TRBV5-1 and TRBJ1-1, is KAGVTQTPRYLIKTRGQQVTLSCSPISGHRSVSWYQQTPGQGLQFLFEYFSETQRNKGNFPGRFSGRQFSNSRSEMNVSTLELGDSALYLCASSFLNPNTEAFFGQGTRLTVV.

This sequence joins TRBV2 and TRBJ1-1; D unresolved. Germline V gene lookup returns CDR1 SNHLY and CDR2 FYNNEI. The V and J ends lost 5 bases and 5 bases respectively, with 12 bases between them. CDR3 length: 13 residues. CDR3 in DNA: TGTGCCAGCAGTTCCGAGGGCCGGACTGAAGCTTTCTTT. Its translation: CASSSEGRTEAFF.

The CDR3 loop reads CASSLPGLLETQYF. The DNA of the CDR3 is TGTGCCAGCAGCTTACCAGGACTATTAGAGACCCAGTACTTC. The gene calls are TRBV7-2 and TRBJ2-5, with D perhaps matching TRBD2 (6 bases). The length of the CDR3 is 14 residues. V shed 2 bases and J shed 4 bases, with 11 bases lying between them. From germline, CDR1 is SGHTA and CDR2 FQGNSA.

The chain is built from TRBV7-9 and TRBJ2-3; 9 nucleotides match TRBD2. In germline, CDR1 is SEHNR, CDR2 FQNEAQ (reference sequence). Germline trimming cut 5 bases from V and 6 bases from J; bases unmatched to any gene: 9. The CDR3 has 15 residues. CDR3 coding DNA: TGTGCCAGCAGCCTTTTCGGGCGGGAGGGCGATACGCAGTATTTT. Translating gives CASSLFGREGDTQYF.

The chain combines TRBV25-1 with TRBJ2-2, with TRBD1 identical over 7 bases. The CDR3 totals 15 residues. Germline V gene data show CDR1 as MGHDK and CDR2 as SYGVNS. V trimming: 4 bases; J trimming: 1 base; junction bases outside the gene matches: 3. CDR3 sequence: CASSVDRENTGELFF. The CDR3 region has the DNA TGTGCCAGCAGTGTCGACAGGGAGAACACCGGGGAGCTGTTTTTT.

This clone was found once. This chain uses TRBV7-3 with TRBJ2-2, with TRBD1 as a possible D gene (5 bases). From germline, CDR1 is SGHTA and CDR2 FQGTGA. V gave up 6 bases and J gave up 6 bases, with 17 bases separating them. CDR3 length: 15 residues. For the CDR3, the DNA is TGTGCCAGCAGTCAAGGGGCAGGGCCCCCCGGGGAGCTGTTTTTT. Protein product: CASSQGAGPPGELFF.

V and J are TRBV9 and TRBJ2-7; D not certain. Germline CDR1 is SGDLS and CDR2 is YYNGEE. V lost 2 bases and J 3 bases, leaving 9 bases between the germline ends. The CDR3 spans 13 residues. CDR3 sequence: CASSVDGNYEQYF. The CDR3 coding sequence is TGTGCCAGCAGCGTCGACGGTAACTACGAGCAGTACTTC.

The CDR3 is CASSLETAPTGELFF. The CDR3 nucleotides read TGCGCCAGCAGCTTGGAGACCGCACCCACCGGGGAGCTGTTTTTT. This rearrangement joins TRBV5-1 to TRBJ2-2; D not certain. The CDR3 runs to 15 residues. V was shortened by 0 bases and J by 4 bases, with 10 bases between the two germline ends. Germline assignment: CDR1 SGHRS and CDR2 YFSETQ.

The chain couples TRBV28 to TRBJ1-6; D is ambiguous. This CDR3 has 12 amino acids. Germline V gene sequence: CDR1 MDHEN, CDR2 SYDVKM. V was clipped by 3 bases and J by 6 bases, with 3 bases between them. The CDR3 sequence: CASSLPNSPLHF. CDR3 bases: TGTGCCAGCAGTTTGCCTAATTCACCCCTCCACTTT.

This sequence joins TRBV30 and TRBJ1-2, with no clear D. Germline CDR1 GTSNPN, CDR2 SVGIG (reference sequence). V lost 0 bases, J lost 4 bases, and 24 bases lay in between. The CDR3 length is 18 residues. The CDR3 region is CAWSVRLGQALRSYGYTF. The CDR3 nucleotides are TGTGCCTGGAGTGTACGTCTTGGGCAGGCCCTCCGGAGCTATGGCTACACCTTC.

Concerning this clone: The same CDR3 also results from other DNA sequences found in this sample. The chain joins TRBV5-8 to TRBJ1-1; D is undetermined. There are 14 residues in the CDR3. CDR1 is SGHTS and CDR2 is YDEGEE in the germline V gene. The V end was cut by 4 bases, the J end by 6 bases, with 16 bases between. Here the CDR3 DNA reads TGTGCCAGCAGCCTGAGGCTTGCGTTCCCTGAAGCTTTCTTT. As protein: CASSLRLAFPEAFF.

This CDR3 is CASSESHAYNEQFF. CDR3 coding DNA: TGTGCCAGCTCAGAGTCTCATGCCTACAATGAGCAGTTCTTC. The chain couples TRBV18 to TRBJ2-1, with D hard to call. This CDR3 contains 14 residues. The germline V gene has CDR1 KGHSH and CDR2 LQKENI. V was trimmed by 5 bases and J by 2 bases, leaving 10 bases between them.

This chain links TRBV28 with TRBJ2-3; tentative D call: TRBD2 (5 bases). The germline CDR1 and CDR2 sequences are MDHEN and SYDVKM. V shed 3 bases and J shed 1 base, with 8 bases lying between them. The length of the CDR3 is 14 residues. This CDR3 is CASSFAAGTDTQYF. The CDR3 DNA sequence: TGTGCCAGCAGTTTCGCAGCGGGCACAGATACGCAGTATTTT. The full variable domain, completed using reference TRBV28 and TRBJ2-3, is DVKVTQSSRYLVKRTGEKVFLECVQDMDHENMFWYRQDPGLGLRLIYFSYDVKMKEKGDIPEGYSVSREKKERFSLILESASTNQTSMYLCASSFAAGTDTQYFGPGTRLTVL.

The genes are TRBV6-5 and TRBJ2-6, with TRBD1 matching 9 bases. The junction had 4 bases not matched to a gene; V was cut back by 7 bases and J by 3 bases. The CDR3 has 15 amino acids. Germline lookup yields CDR1 MNHEY and CDR2 SVGAGI. The CDR3 sequence: CASNTGGFGANVLTF. CDR3 nucleotide sequence: TGTGCCAGCAATACAGGGGGCTTTGGGGCCAACGTCCTGACTTTC.

Remarks on this clone: Other DNA sequences in the same sample also yield this CDR3. The chain carries TRBV5-1 and TRBJ1-4, with TRBD1 matching 10 bases. The germline V gene has CDR1 SGHRS and CDR2 YFSETQ. The V and J ends lost 2 bases and 8 bases, in that order; junction bases with no gene match: 6. This CDR3 comprises 15 residues. The DNA of the CDR3 is TGCGCCAGCAGCTTAGCCGGGACAGGGGAAGAAAAACTGTTTTTT. Translation: CASSLAGTGEEKLFF.

The chain joins TRBV5-4 to TRBJ2-7; D gene unclear. Germline-derived CDR1 and CDR2 are SGHNT and YYREEE (reference sequence). The CDR3 has 14 residues. Trimming removed 4 bases from V and 3 bases from J, with 14 bases in between. The CDR3 is CASSNAAHGYEQYF. CDR3 sequence (DNA): TGTGCCAGCAGCAACGCCGCACACGGCTACGAGCAGTACTTC.

The chain combines TRBV19 with TRBJ2-1, with 12 bases lining up with TRBD2. CDR1 is LNHDA and CDR2 is SQIVND in the germline V gene (reference sequence). Unmatched junction bases numbered 6, after V lost 6 bases and J lost 0 bases. The CDR3 loop spans 17 amino acids. CDR3 protein: CASSLPSGRVSYNEQFF. The CDR3 DNA is TGTGCCAGTAGCCTTCCTAGCGGGAGGGTCTCCTACAATGAGCAGTTCTTC.

The V call is TRBV10-1, the J call TRBJ2-2; D is undetermined. Germline V gives CDR1 WNHNN, CDR2 SYGVQD (reference sequence). The CDR3 runs 14 residues. V was cut by 3 bases and J by 2 bases, with 7 bases left in between. The DNA of the CDR3 is TGCGCCAGCAGTGACCGTCGCAACACCGGGGAGCTGTTTTTT. Protein product: CASSDRRNTGELFF.

The genes are TRBV5-6 and TRBJ2-1, with D hard to call. CDR3 length: 13 amino acids. The germline CDR1 and CDR2 sequences are SGHDT and YYEEEE. V shed 4 bases and J shed 6 bases, with 11 bases lying between them. The CDR3: CASSMDRTNEQFF. CDR3 sequence (DNA): TGTGCCAGCAGCATGGACCGCACCAATGAGCAGTTCTTC.

The J gene is TRBJ1-1, the V gene TRBV18; the D is unclear. The CDR3 has 15 residues. The germline CDR1 and CDR2 sequences are KGHSH and LQKENI. Trimming cost V 4 bases and J 1 base, with 13 bases left between them. CDR3 amino acids: CASSLTGIANTEAFF. The CDR3, as DNA: TGTGCCAGCTCACTGACGGGGATCGCGAACACTGAAGCTTTCTTT.

The gene calls are TRBV28 and TRBJ2-3; D is perhaps TRBD2 (5 bases). The germline gives CDR1 MDHEN, CDR2 SYDVKM. CDR3 length: 15 residues. Between the trimmed V and J ends, which lost 3 bases and 0 bases, there was a span of 10 bases. The DNA for the CDR3 is TGTGCCAGCAGTTTGGGTCGGACTAGCACAGATACGCAGTATTTT. Protein: CASSLGRTSTDTQYF. The complete variable domain, with remaining parts taken from reference TRBV28 and TRBJ2-3, reads DVKVTQSSRYLVKRTGEKVFLECVQDMDHENMFWYRQDPGLGLRLIYFSYDVKMKEKGDIPEGYSVSREKKERFSLILESASTNQTSMYLCASSLGRTSTDTQYFGPGTRLTVL.

The sample holds one count of this clone. The V call is TRBV28, the J call TRBJ2-2; D is unclear. CDR1 is MDHEN, CDR2 SYDVKM, per germline. The CDR3 consists of 12 residues. The ends were cut back, 4 bases at V and 6 bases at J, with 6 bases in the middle. The CDR3 DNA sequence: TGTGCCAGCAGTTCAAGCCCCGGGGAGCTGTTTTTT. It encodes CASSSSPGELFF.

The V gene is TRBV7-9, the J gene TRBJ2-7; 11 bases match TRBD1. Trimming at V came to 5 bases and at J to 1 base, leaving 10 bases not matched to a gene. This CDR3 is built from 17 residues. Germline CDR1 SEHNR, CDR2 FQNEAQ (reference sequence). CDR3 amino acids: CASSPTPGTGGSYEQYF. CDR3 in DNA: TGTGCCAGCAGCCCTACCCCCGGGACAGGGGGATCCTACGAGCAGTACTTC.

This clone is a singleton in its sample. V is TRBV2 and J is TRBJ1-3; 8 bases match TRBD1. This CDR3 is 16 amino acids long. The junction had 9 bases not matched to a gene; V was cut back by 6 bases and J by 2 bases. The V gene's germline CDR1 is SNHLY and CDR2 FYNNEI. The CDR3 sequence is CASSARTGSTGNTIYF. CDR3 DNA sequence: TGTGCCAGCAGCGCGCGGACAGGGAGTACTGGAAACACCATATATTTT.

The genes are TRBV7-9 and TRBJ1-2, with no clear D. The CDR3 loop spans 14 amino acids. Trimming cost V 1 base and J 8 bases, with 14 bases left between them. CDR1 and CDR2 from the germline V gene are SEHNR and FQNEAQ (reference sequence). CDR3 in amino acids: CASSLVGRITGYTF. CDR3 in DNA: TGTGCCAGCAGCTTAGTTGGCAGAATTACAGGCTACACCTTC.

The rearrangement joins TRBV28 to TRBJ2-4, with 7 bases aligning to TRBD2. Germline-derived CDR1 and CDR2 are MDHEN and SYDVKM. Germline trimming cut 5 bases from V and 2 bases from J; bases unmatched to any gene: 3. The CDR3 covers 14 residues. The CDR3 loop is CASSPGGSKNIQYF. The CDR3 DNA follows: TGTGCCAGCAGTCCCGGGGGGTCCAAAAACATTCAGTACTTC.